These 20 T cell receptor beta chains were all obtained from the same sample, sequenced in a study of cytomegalovirus exposure and HLA in healthy donors listed by TCRdb under 2017. Libraries were built with the immunoSEQ multiplex PCR assay. A mixture of 60 forward primers for TCR Vbeta segments and 13 reverse primers for TCR Jbeta segments was used in the multiplex PCR. TCRdb took this table from immuneACCESS and kept in-frame rearrangements with V and J called. Such tables lack part of the clones; where checked against another copy, unresolved V genes explain under half of the gap, and the rest is unexplained. The sample data list roughly 170,000 clones, and almost 85% of these were observed just once. 4.8% of the sample comes from the top ten. The sample comprised PBMCs. These receptors all stem from a girl aged 10 to 17 in good health and CMV-seropositive.

The genes are TRBV6-1 and TRBJ1-1, with D possibly being TRBD1 (6 bases). The CDR3 covers 13 residues. Germline lookup yields CDR1 MNHNS and CDR2 SASEGT. V was pared by 4 bases and J by 4 bases, with 10 bases between. The CDR3 loop reads CASSGQVGTEAFF. The CDR3 DNA reads TGTGCCAGCAGTGGACAGGTCGGCACTGAAGCTTTCTTT.

The chain combines TRBV18 with TRBJ2-3; the match to TRBD1 covers 7 bases. V lost 3 bases, J lost 2 bases, and 5 bases stayed unmatched. The CDR3 runs to 15 residues. Per the germline V gene, CDR1 is KGHSH and CDR2 is LQKENI. CDR3 nucleotide sequence: TGTGCCAGCTCACCGTCACAGGGGTCCACAGATACGCAGTATTTT. It yields the protein CASSPSQGSTDTQYF.

This clone came up a few times. The chain is built from TRBV6-1 and TRBJ2-1; 8 bases agree with TRBD2. The V and J ends lost 5 bases and 1 base, in that order; junction bases with no gene match: 4. Germline CDR1 is MNHNS and CDR2 is SASEGT. This CDR3 is 15 amino acids long. In DNA, the CDR3 is TGTGCCAGCAGTAAGAGCGGGGGTTCCTACAATGAGCAGTTCTTC. It encodes CASSKSGGSYNEQFF.

This clone was counted between two and nine times. Distinct nucleotide sequences in the sample also encode this CDR3. J is TRBJ2-3 and V is TRBV9, with 8 bases identical to TRBD2. After removal of 0 bases from V and 3 bases from J, the junction contained 3 bases not matched to a gene. CDR1 is SGDLS, CDR2 YYNGEE, per germline. The CDR3 spans 15 residues. The CDR3 DNA is TGTGCCAGCAGCGTAGGGGGCGGGGGGACAGATACGCAGTATTTT. Translated: CASSVGGGGTDTQYF.

The chain carries TRBV6-5 and TRBJ1-1, with D possibly being TRBD1 (5 bases). V lost 0 bases to trimming and J lost 0 bases, with 8 bases between them. The length of the CDR3 is 15 residues. Per germline, CDR1 MNHEY and CDR2 SVGAGI. The CDR3: CASSYSPQVNTEAFF. The CDR3 nucleotides read TGTGCCAGCAGTTACTCCCCACAGGTGAACACTGAAGCTTTCTTT.

The rearrangement uses TRBV6-5 and TRBJ1-2; no reliable D call. V lost 2 bases to trimming and J lost 0 bases, with 10 bases between them. This CDR3 spans 15 amino acids. Germline CDR1 reads MNHEY; CDR2 reads SVGAGI. DNA for the CDR3: TGTGCCAGCAGTTACGATAGAGTATCTAACTATGGCTACACCTTC. Protein: CASSYDRVSNYGYTF.

This chain connects TRBV6-5 to TRBJ2-4; 7 nucleotides align to TRBD1. CDR1 is MNHEY, CDR2 SVGAGI, per germline. Germline trimming cut 6 bases from V and 1 base from J; bases unmatched to any gene: 0. The CDR3 sequence is 13 residues long. The CDR3 loop is CASRGQAKNIQYF. In DNA form, the CDR3 reads TGTGCCAGCAGGGGACAGGCCAAAAACATTCAGTACTTC.

The gene calls are TRBV19 and TRBJ1-1; maybe TRBD1 (5 bases). The length of the CDR3 is 14 residues. CDR1 LNHDA and CDR2 SQIVND come from the germline V gene (reference sequence). V lost 3 bases, J lost 6 bases, and 14 bases lay in between. The CDR3 loop is CASSMGTQGAEAFF. The CDR3 region has the DNA TGTGCCAGTAGTATGGGCACCCAAGGGGCTGAAGCTTTCTTT.

V usage is TRBV5-8 and J usage is TRBJ1-4; 8 bases map to TRBD1. The CDR3 runs 16 residues. The J segment lost 8 bases and the V segment lost 0 bases, leaving 9 bases of the junction unmatched. Germline lookup yields CDR1 SGHTS and CDR2 YDEGEE. The CDR3 sequence is CASSLGTGSFWEKLFF. The CDR3 DNA reads TGTGCCAGCAGCTTGGGGACAGGGAGTTTCTGGGAAAAACTGTTTTTT.

This sequence joins TRBV7-9 and TRBJ2-2; possibly TRBD2 for D (6 bases). V was cut by 5 bases and J by 7 bases, with 14 bases left in between. CDR3 size: 14 residues. Germline values: CDR1 SEHNR, CDR2 FQNEAQ (reference sequence). The DNA for the CDR3 is TGTGCCAGCAGCGTCAGGGACTGGGGCGGGGAGCTGTTTTTT. Translated: CASSVRDWGGELFF. Supplemented by reference TRBV7-9 and TRBJ2-2, the full variable domain reads DTGVSQNPRHKITKRGQNVTFRCDPISEHNRLYWYRQTLGQGPEFLTYFQNEAQLEKSRLLSDRFSAERPKGSFSTLEIQRTEQGDSAMYLCASSVRDWGGELFFGEGSRLTVL.

This chain connects TRBV7-2 to TRBJ2-7, with D possibly TRBD1 on 6 matching bases. The germline V and J ends were trimmed by 2 bases and 2 bases, with 13 bases remaining between them. Per the germline V gene, CDR1 is SGHTA and CDR2 is FQGNSA. The CDR3 runs 15 residues. The CDR3 DNA reads TGTGCCAGCAGCTTATACAGGGTTTTCCCCTACGAGCAGTACTTC. It codes for CASSLYRVFPYEQYF.

The V call is TRBV19, the J call TRBJ1-1; possibly TRBD1 for D (5 bases). The CDR3 contains 15 residues. The ends were cut back, 5 bases at V and 1 base at J, with 14 bases in the middle. The germline gives CDR1 LNHDA, CDR2 SQIVND (reference sequence). CDR3 sequence: CASSATELGNTEAFF. The CDR3, as DNA: TGTGCCAGTAGTGCGACAGAGTTAGGGAACACTGAAGCTTTCTTT.

The genes are TRBV4-1 and TRBJ2-2; D perhaps matches TRBD2 (7 bases). Per the germline V gene, CDR1 is MGHRA and CDR2 is YSYEKL. The CDR3 covers 18 residues. V gave up 1 base and J gave up 5 bases, with 20 bases separating them. CDR3 region: CASSQVLGGGGSTGELFF. DNA of the CDR3: TGCGCCAGCAGCCAAGTCCTCGGGGGCGGGGGATCAACCGGGGAGCTGTTTTTT.

The table lists this clone with a count of one. The chain carries TRBV4-1 and TRBJ1-4, with D perhaps TRBD1 (5 bases). The germline gives CDR1 MGHRA, CDR2 YSYEKL. The germline V and J ends were trimmed by 3 bases and 0 bases, with 14 bases remaining between them. CDR3 length equals 17 residues. CDR3 DNA: TGCGCCAGCAGCCACCTACCCAGGGTCGCAACTAATGAAAAACTGTTTTTT. The encoded protein is CASSHLPRVATNEKLFF.

The rearrangement links TRBV30 to TRBJ1-5; no clear D gene. Germline V gene sequence: CDR1 GTSNPN, CDR2 SVGIG (reference sequence). The CDR3 has 13 residues. V shed 3 bases and J shed 1 base, with 7 bases lying between them. CDR3 bases: TGTGCCTGGAGAAGCCAAAGCAATCAGCCCCAGCATTTT. This encodes CAWRSQSNQPQHF.

This chain uses TRBV5-1 with TRBJ1-4, with D hard to call. The CDR3 is made up of 13 amino acids. Trimming removed 2 bases at V and 4 bases at J, with 6 bases between. Germline V gene lookup returns CDR1 SGHRS and CDR2 YFSETQ. This CDR3 reads CASSFRVNEKLFF. The CDR3 bases are TGCGCCAGCAGCTTCCGAGTTAATGAAAAACTGTTTTTT.

The J gene is TRBJ1-1, the V gene TRBV6-1; D remains unclear. The CDR3 length is 15 residues. CDR1 and CDR2 (germline): MNHNS, SASEGT. V was cut by 7 bases and J by 0 bases, with 15 bases left in between. The CDR3 protein is CASTRQHSMNTEAFF. CDR3 coding DNA: TGTGCCAGCACCCGACAACACAGCATGAACACTGAAGCTTTCTTT.

The chain joins TRBV18 to TRBJ2-7, with 8 bases that match TRBD1. After removal of 8 bases from V and 3 bases from J, the junction contained 6 bases not matched to a gene. Germline lookup yields CDR1 KGHSH and CDR2 LQKENI. This CDR3 is built from 13 residues. CDR3 nucleotide sequence: TGTGCCAGCACCTCCACAGGGGGCTACGAGCAGTACTTC. Its protein product is CASTSTGGYEQYF.

This chain connects TRBV28 to TRBJ1-2; possibly TRBD1 for D (6 bases). The CDR3 contains 14 residues. Trimming left V 2 bases short and J 4 bases short, with 11 bases between. CDR1 and CDR2 from the germline V gene are MDHEN and SYDVKM. The CDR3 coding sequence is TGTGCCAGCAGTTTACAGTCAGGGGCCTATGGCTACACCTTC. This translates into CASSLQSGAYGYTF.

This clone appeared a few times. This chain connects TRBV7-3 to TRBJ2-6, with 8 bases aligning to TRBD2. Germline loops: CDR1 SGHTA, CDR2 FQGTGA. This CDR3 is built from 16 residues. With 5 bases clipped from V and 0 bases from J, the junction kept 3 bases outside the gene matches. In DNA, the CDR3 is TGTGCCAGCAGCCCGGGGGGGCGCTCTGGGGCCAACGTCCTGACTTTC. It codes for CASSPGGRSGANVLTF.